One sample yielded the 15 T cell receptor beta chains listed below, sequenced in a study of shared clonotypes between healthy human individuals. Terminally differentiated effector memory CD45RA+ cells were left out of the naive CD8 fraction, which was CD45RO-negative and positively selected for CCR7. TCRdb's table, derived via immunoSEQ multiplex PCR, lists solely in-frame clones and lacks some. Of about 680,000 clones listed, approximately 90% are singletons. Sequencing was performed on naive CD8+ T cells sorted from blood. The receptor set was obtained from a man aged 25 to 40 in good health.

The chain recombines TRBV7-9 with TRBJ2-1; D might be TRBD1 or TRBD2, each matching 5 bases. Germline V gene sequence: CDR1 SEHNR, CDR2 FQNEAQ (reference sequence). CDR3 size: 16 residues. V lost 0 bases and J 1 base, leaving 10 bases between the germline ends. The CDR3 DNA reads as TGTGCCAGCAGCTTAGCCGGGGACCATTCCTACAATGAGCAGTTCTTC. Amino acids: CASSLAGDHSYNEQFF.

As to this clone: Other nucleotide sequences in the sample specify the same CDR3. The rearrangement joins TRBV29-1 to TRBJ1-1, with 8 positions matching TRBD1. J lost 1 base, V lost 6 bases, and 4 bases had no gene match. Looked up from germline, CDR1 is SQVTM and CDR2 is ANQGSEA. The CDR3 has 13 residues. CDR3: CSVVGQGNTEAFF. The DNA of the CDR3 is TGCAGCGTCGTCGGACAGGGGAACACTGAAGCTTTCTTT.

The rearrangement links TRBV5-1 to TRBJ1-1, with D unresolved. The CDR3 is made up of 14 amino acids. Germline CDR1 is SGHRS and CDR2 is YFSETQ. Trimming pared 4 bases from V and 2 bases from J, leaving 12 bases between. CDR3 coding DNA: TGCGCCAGCAGCACTATGGCAGATAACACTGAAGCTTTCTTT. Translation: CASSTMADNTEAFF.

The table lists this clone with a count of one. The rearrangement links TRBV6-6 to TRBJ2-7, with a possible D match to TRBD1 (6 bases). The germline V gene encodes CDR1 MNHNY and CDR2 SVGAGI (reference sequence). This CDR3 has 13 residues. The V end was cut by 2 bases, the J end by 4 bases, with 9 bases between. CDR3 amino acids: CASSYGQRYEQYF. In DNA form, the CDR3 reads TGTGCCAGCAGTTACGGACAGAGGTACGAGCAGTACTTC.

The CDR3 protein is CASSEARDRGPGNTIYF. In DNA form, the CDR3 reads TGTGCCAGCAGTGAAGCCAGGGACAGGGGGCCTGGAAACACCATATATTTT. This chain connects TRBV6-1 to TRBJ1-3; 12 bases are a match to TRBD1. V shed 0 bases and J 2 bases; nucleotides not matched to a gene: 2. The CDR3 extends over 17 amino acids. Germline V CDR1 and CDR2: MNHNS, SASEGT.

Here the CDR3 DNA reads TGCAGCGTTGACCCAGGACTAAAGAACAATGAGCAGTTCTTC. This sequence encodes CSVDPGLKNNEQFF. The J gene is TRBJ2-1, the V gene TRBV29-1; maybe TRBD2 (6 bases). The CDR3 totals 14 residues. Between the trimmed V and J ends, which lost 3 bases and 5 bases, there was a span of 14 bases. Germline V gene data show CDR1 as SQVTM and CDR2 as ANQGSEA.

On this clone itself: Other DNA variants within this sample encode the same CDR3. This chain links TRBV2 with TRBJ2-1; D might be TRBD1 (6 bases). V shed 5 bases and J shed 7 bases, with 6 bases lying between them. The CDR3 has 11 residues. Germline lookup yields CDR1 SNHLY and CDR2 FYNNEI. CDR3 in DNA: TGTGCCAGCAGTCAGGGGAATGAGCAGTTCTTC. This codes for CASSQGNEQFF.

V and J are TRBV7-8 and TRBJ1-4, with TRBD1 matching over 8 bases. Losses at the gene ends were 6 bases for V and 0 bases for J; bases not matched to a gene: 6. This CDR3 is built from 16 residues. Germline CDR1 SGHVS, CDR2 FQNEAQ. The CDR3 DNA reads TGTGCCAGCAGTCAGGACAGGGTCGCAACTAATGAAAAACTGTTTTTT. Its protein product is CASSQDRVATNEKLFF.

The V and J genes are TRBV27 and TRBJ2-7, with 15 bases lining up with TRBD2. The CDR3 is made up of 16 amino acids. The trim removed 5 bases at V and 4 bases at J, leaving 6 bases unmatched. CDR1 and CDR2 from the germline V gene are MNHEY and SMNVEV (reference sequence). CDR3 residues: CASSPGLAGGLYEQYF. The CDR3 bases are TGTGCCAGCAGTCCGGGACTAGCGGGAGGTCTTTACGAGCAGTACTTC.

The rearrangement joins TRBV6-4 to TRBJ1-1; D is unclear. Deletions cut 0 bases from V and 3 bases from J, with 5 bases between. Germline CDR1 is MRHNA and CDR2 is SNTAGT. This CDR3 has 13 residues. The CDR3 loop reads CASSDSVDTEAFF. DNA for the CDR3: TGTGCCAGCAGTGACTCGGTAGACACTGAAGCTTTCTTT.

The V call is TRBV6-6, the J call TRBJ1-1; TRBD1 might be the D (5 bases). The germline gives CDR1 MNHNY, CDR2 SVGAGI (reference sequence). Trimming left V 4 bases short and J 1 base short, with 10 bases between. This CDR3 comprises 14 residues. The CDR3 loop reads CASSSIRENTEAFF. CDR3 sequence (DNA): TGTGCCAGCAGTTCTATCAGGGAGAACACTGAAGCTTTCTTT.

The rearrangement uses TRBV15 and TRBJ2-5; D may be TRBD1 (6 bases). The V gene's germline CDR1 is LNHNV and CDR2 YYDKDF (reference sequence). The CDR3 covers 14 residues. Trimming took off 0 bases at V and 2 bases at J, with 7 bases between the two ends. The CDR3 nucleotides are TGTGCCACCAGCAGAGATGGGACACAAGAGACCCAGTACTTC. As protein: CATSRDGTQETQYF.

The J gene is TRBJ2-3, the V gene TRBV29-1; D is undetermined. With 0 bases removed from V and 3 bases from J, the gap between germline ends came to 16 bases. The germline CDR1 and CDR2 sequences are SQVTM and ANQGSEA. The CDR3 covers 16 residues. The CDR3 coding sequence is TGCAGCGTTGAAGAGTCTGACGCCCCAACAACAGATACGCAGTATTTT. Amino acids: CSVEESDAPTTDTQYF.

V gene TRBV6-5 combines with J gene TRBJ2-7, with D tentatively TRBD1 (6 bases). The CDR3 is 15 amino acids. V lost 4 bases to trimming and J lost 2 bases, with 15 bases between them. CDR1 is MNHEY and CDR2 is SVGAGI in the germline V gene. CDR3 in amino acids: CASSFHSGDTYEQYF. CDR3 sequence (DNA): TGTGCCAGCAGTTTCCACTCAGGGGATACCTACGAGCAGTACTTC.

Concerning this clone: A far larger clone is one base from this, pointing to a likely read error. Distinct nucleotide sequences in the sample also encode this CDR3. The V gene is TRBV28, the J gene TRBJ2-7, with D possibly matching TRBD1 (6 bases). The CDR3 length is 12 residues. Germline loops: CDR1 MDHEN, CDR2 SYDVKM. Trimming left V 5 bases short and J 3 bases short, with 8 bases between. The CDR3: CASSRTDYEQYF. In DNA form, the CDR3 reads TGTGCCAGCAGTCGGACAGACTACGAGCAGTACTTC.